This T cell receptor beta chain was captured by sequencing in a study of T cell responses to AZD1222 COVID-19 vaccine. The V gene lost 3 bases and the J gene lost 1 base, with 20 bases spanning the gap. The CDR3 runs 19 residues. Germline CDR1 reads SGDLS; CDR2 reads YYNGEE. TCRdb's table, derived via immunoSEQ multiplex PCR, lists solely in-frame clones and lacks some. The sample carries some 170,000 clones, roughly 91% recorded once. The source material was peripheral blood, sampled on day 0 of AZD1222 vaccination. The chain couples TRBV9 to TRBJ2-6, with D possibly being TRBD2 (6 bases). The TCR sequence derives from an adult in good health. CDR3 loop: CASSEPPGARLSGANVLTF. The CDR3 coding sequence is TGTGCCAGCAGCGAGCCGCCGGGAGCTAGGCTATCTGGGGCCAACGTCCTGACTTTC.